The clone carrying this T cell receptor (beta chain) was found a few times. Its cognate antigen is unknown. The V end lost 6 bases, the J end lost 4 bases, and 10 bases lay between the germline ends. This CDR3 is built from 13 residues. The germline CDR1 and CDR2 sequences are MNHNY and SVGAGI (reference sequence). The data were obtained in a study of CD8 T cells in ankylosing spondylitis. Study-level points and caveats: A TCR beta motif made of under 10 highly homologous variants seemed typical of ankylosing spondylitis blood. Disease-associated clones were CD8+ and fairly uncommon in peripheral blood.

TCRdb reprocessed the 5' RACE reads via MiXCR and lists one record per CDR3 protein. The profile shows 150,000 to 200,000 distinct CDR3 sequences, about a third of them singletons. Sequenced input: synovial fluid, either unsorted or a sorted T cell fraction (not recorded which). The TCR sequence derives from a male donor with ankylosing spondylitis. The chain couples TRBV6-6 to TRBJ2-4; TRBD1 is a possible D gene (7 bases). CDR3 loop: CASSRGEKNIQYF. DNA for the CDR3: TGTGCCAGCAGCAGGGGGGAGAAAAACATTCAGTACTTC.